This TCR beta chain stems from a study of T cells in Graves' hyperthyroidism and ophthalmopathy. Points from the study as a whole: Most expanded thyroid clonotypes above 0.001 also appeared in blood. Ophthalmopathy was model-predicted a median approximately 6.9 months pre-onset.

V shed 3 bases, J shed 0 bases, and the junction held 10 bases outside the gene matches. The CDR3 is 17 amino acids. Germline values: CDR1 MNHEY, CDR2 SMNVEV (reference sequence). This sample holds PBMCs from roughly 10 ml fresh peripheral blood. Amplification of TCR beta CDR3 regions used RNA as the template. RT-PCR in the first round (using the HTBI primer set) targeted the TCR CDR3. TCRdb re-called the multiplex PCR reads with MiXCR, one entry per CDR3 protein. The table lists approximately 600,000 distinct CDR3 sequences, 15% to 20% of them singletons. This clonotype was counted many times. Antigen unknown.

The sample comprised blood. This receptor was taken from a woman aged 25 to 39 with Graves' hyperthyroidism. The chain recombines TRBV27 with TRBJ1-1, with 7 bases that match TRBD1. CDR3 residues: CASSLVDRSNLNTEAFF. CDR3 coding DNA: TGTGCCAGCAGTTTGGTGGACAGGTCTAACCTGAACACTGAAGCTTTCTTT.